The 6 T cell receptor beta chains in this list originate from one sample, sequenced in a study of blood T cells in healthy people across ages. Sample-barcoded 5' priming and a J-beta primer mix drove a second PCR of roughly 6 to 12 cycles. In TCRdb, the 5' RACE reads were re-called with MiXCR into one record per CDR3 protein. The data show hundreds of thousands of distinct CDR3 sequences, approximately 31% seen once. The specimen sequenced was blood. The receptors shown here come from a woman older than 75 in good health.

This clonotype was recorded at least ten times. The CDR3 sequence: CASSRGIFYGYTF. The CDR3 DNA reads as TGTGCCAGCAGCCGCGGGATTTTTTATGGCTACACCTTC. The chain joins TRBV27 to TRBJ1-2; D is unclear. V lost 6 bases and J lost 5, with 13 bases in between. This CDR3 has 13 residues. Germline values: CDR1 MNHEY, CDR2 SMNVEV (reference sequence).

This chain joins TRBV29-1 and TRBJ2-1, with D maybe TRBD2 (6 bases). This CDR3 contains 11 residues. Germline lookup yields CDR1 SQVTM and CDR2 ANQGSEA. Trimming cost V 7 bases and J 9 bases, with 13 bases left between them. The CDR3 DNA sequence: TGCAGCGGACTAGAAGCGGGTGAGCAGTTCTTC. Its translation is CSGLEAGEQFF.

Note on this clonotype: This clone may be a read error of a much larger clone one base away. The V call is TRBV11-2, the J call TRBJ2-4; weak D call: TRBD2 (7 bases). The J call may be incorrect, as the DNA end agrees better with TRBJ2-5. Germline V CDR1 and CDR2: SGHAT, FQNNGV. This CDR3 spans 15 amino acids. The DNA of the CDR3 is TGTGCCAGCAGTCAAGGGGGGGGGGGGCGTGAGACCCAGTACTTC. The encoded protein is CASSQGGGGRETQYF.

This chain's CDR3 is CASSSGTSGRKGGNEQFF. The CDR3 nucleotides read TGTGCCAGCAGCTCCGGGACTAGCGGGAGAAAGGGGGGCAATGAGCAGTTCTTC. The chain recombines TRBV7-9 with TRBJ2-1; 14 bases agree with TRBD2. The CDR3 is made up of 18 amino acids. The V segment lost 4 bases and the J segment 6 bases; nucleotides outside the gene matches: 11. Germline CDR1 and CDR2: SEHNR and FQNEAQ (reference sequence).

This clonotype was seen repeatedly, ten times or more. The rearrangement links TRBV6-2 or TRBV6-3 to TRBJ2-3, with 9 bases identical to TRBD2. The ends lost 6 bases at V and 2 bases at J; junction bases unmatched: 12. Germline CDR1 reads MNHEY; CDR2 reads SVGEGT. CDR3 length: 17 residues. CDR3 DNA sequence: TGTGCCAGCAGCCCTCCCGGGCTAGCGGGGACCACAGATACGCAGTATTTT. It translates to CASSPPGLAGTTDTQYF.

The chain combines TRBV20-1 with TRBJ2-7; TRBD2 agrees at 12 bases. Trimming removed 0 bases from V and 1 base from J; junction bases left unmatched: 7. The CDR3 runs to 17 residues. Per germline, CDR1 DFQATT and CDR2 SNEGSKA (reference sequence). The CDR3 DNA follows: TGCAGTGCTAGAGATCCACGGACTAGCGGGGTTTCCTACGAGCAGTACTTC. This translates into CSARDPRTSGVSYEQYF.